This T cell receptor delta chain was observed in a study of γδ T cells in repeated Plasmodium falciparum infection. TCRdb re-identified clones in the multiplex PCR reads via CATT. This table has some 51,000 delta-chain clones, approximately 1.8% appearing once. A few counts support this clone. With only one base between it and a far larger clone, this is likely a read error. Other DNA sequences from this sample encode an identical CDR3 as well. CDR1 is TVYSNPD, CDR2 GDNSRS, per germline (reference sequence). This CDR3 contains 16 residues. Gammadelta T cells were flow-sorted from PBMC into Vgamma9/Vdelta2+ and Vdelta2-negative populations for bulk analysis.

The V gene is given as TRDV3, and no J gene call is available; the D call in the table, TRDD3, was not verified against the DNA. The sample comprised gamma-delta T cells from blood. The receptor was derived from a pool of human donors (malaria-infected and uninfected, not separated). DNA for the CDR3: TGTGCCTTGTCGGGGGACTGGGGGACCTCCACCGATAAGCTCATCTTT. It is translated as CALSGDWGTSTDKLIF.